This T cell receptor (beta chain) is drawn from a study of CD8 T cells in Susac syndrome (dated by TCRdb to about 2019). Broadly, across the study: Whether CD8+ T cell activation and differentiation in Susac syndrome was antigen driven was tested using repertoire sequencing. The study compared CD8+ T cell repertoire clonality among roughly 12 healthy donors, roughly 14 Susac syndrome patients and approximately 16 multiple sclerosis patients. The paper's findings and limits, for the study overall: The number of individuals in the TCR sequencing and HLA analysis was recognized as being relatively small.

A word on this clonotype: Its target antigen remains unknown. Base quality data are lacking; no much larger clone is found one base away.

RNA was extracted using the RNeasy kit, and about 0.45 to 1 ug of the RNA was reverse transcribed with random hexamers. The immunoSEQ multiplex PCR assay, covering 54 Vbeta and 13 Jbeta segments, was used to amplify TCR beta CDR3 regions. Bias from PCR amplification was corrected by using a synthetic template baseline for primer optimization and for computational correction. The original pipeline was this. Reads were assigned to V, D and J genes according to IMGT and analyzed in immunoSEQ Analyzer, with only productive sequences retained. Clonality was calculated as one minus the Shannon entropy normalized by log2 of the number of productive unique sequences. Public and private clones were assessed among the 100 most prevalent clones of each patient and control. Clones were defined as Susac-specific if absent from the healthy and MS cohorts, from under 1,200 published viral clones and from other ImmuneACCESS disease sequences. TCRdb passed the public sequencing reads through fastp at Q25 and MiXCR, retaining productive beta sequences. Duplicate CDR3 protein sequences are folded into a single record with the most common DNA and genes. The V and J calls were not made by the authors but by TCRdb's processing. In this sample the table shows around 79,000 distinct CDR3 sequences, about 95% of which occur a single time. The top ten clonotypes cover under 0.5% of the sample.

At the junction V is shortened by 5 bases and J by 8 bases, with 15 bases in between. Including the terminal cysteine and phenylalanine, the CDR3 comprises 14 residues. Only the CDR3 DNA stays, 42 bases, in frame from base 1. The germline V gene supplies CDR1 KGHDR and CDR2 SFDVKD. Peripheral blood CD8+ and CD4+ T cells from healthy donors, Susac syndrome patients and multiple sclerosis patients were profiled by high-throughput TCR beta sequencing. The multiple sclerosis controls were treatment-naive patients whose relapsing-remitting disease, either stable or active, fulfilled the revised McDonald criteria. CD8+ TEMRA cells were enriched by FACS, while bulk CD8+ and CD4+ T cells were purified by magnetic negative isolation. Blood was drawn into EDTA tubes, processed within 24 hours, and PBMCs were isolated by density gradient centrifugation. PBMCs destined for TCR sequencing were cryopreserved in liquid nitrogen and later thawed in a 37 °C water bath. Purity of sorted or isolated CD4+, CD8+ and CD8+ TEMRA cells was at least 90%.

The sequencing input was CD8+ T cells from PBMCs. Recombination linked TRBV24-1 to TRBJ2-1; possibly the D gene is TRBD2, per 5 matching bases. The source of this sequence is a human donor with multiple sclerosis. The sequence in DNA is TGTGCCACCAGTGCTAAAGGACTGGATGATGAGCAGTTCTTC. It specifies CATSAKGLDDEQFF.